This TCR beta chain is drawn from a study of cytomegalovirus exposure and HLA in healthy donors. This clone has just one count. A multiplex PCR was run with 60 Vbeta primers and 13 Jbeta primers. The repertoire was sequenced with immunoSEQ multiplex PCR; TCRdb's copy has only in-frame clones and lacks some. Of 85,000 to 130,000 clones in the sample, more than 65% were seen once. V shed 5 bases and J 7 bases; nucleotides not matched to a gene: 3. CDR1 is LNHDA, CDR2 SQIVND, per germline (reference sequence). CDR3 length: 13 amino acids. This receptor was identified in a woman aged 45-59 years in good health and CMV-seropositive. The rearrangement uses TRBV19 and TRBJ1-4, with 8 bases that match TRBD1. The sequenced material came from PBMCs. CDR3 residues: CASSWTGSEKLFF. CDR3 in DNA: TGTGCCAGTAGTTGGACAGGGAGTGAAAAACTGTTTTTT.